This TCR beta chain appears in the sequencing data of a study of T and B cells in COVID-19 patients (TCRdb year 2020). For the study in its entirety: In this study, adaptive immunity was profiled in COVID-19 patients who either had active infection or had recovered, using TRB and IGH repertoire sequencing of peripheral blood. A recovered cohort was made up of 15 to 19 patients contributing approximately 21 samples, mostly after mild to moderate COVID-19 managed as outpatients. The recovered cohort had a median age of around 35 years, compared with approximately 67 years in the active-infection cohort. Of the roughly 22 patients in the active-infection cohort, approximately 12 were critically ill and needed mechanical ventilation or ECMO. Comorbidities linked to unfavorable COVID-19 outcome were present in about 90% of the roughly 20 patients in the active-infection cohort. The TCR and BCR sequence repository comprised more than 30 patients and some 64 time points, with over 7 million TCR sequences analysed. Because samples were available both during active disease and after recovery, a couple of patients were counted in both the recovered and the active cohorts. An age-matched reference group of 30 to 40 healthy donors negative for COVID-19 antibodies served as the comparison for repertoire analyses. Up to roughly 10 follow-up blood samples were collected per patient, with some samples spanning different disease stages in the same individual.

Sequencer: Illumina MiSeq. TRB rearrangements were amplified by multiplex PCR with BIOMED2 TRB-A/B primer pools. Illumina-compatible adapters and 7-nucleotide sample barcodes were attached to the amplicons in two consecutive PCRs. All library PCRs used Phusion HS II polymerase. The amplicons were purified from gel with the NucleoSpin Gel and PCR Clean-up kit, measured on Qubit, and combined at 3.5 to 5 nM. The quality of the amplicon pool was checked on an Agilent 2100 Bioanalyzer prior to Illumina next-generation sequencing. Regarding the original processing steps: TRB rearrangements were annotated with MiXCR 3.0.8 using the default MiXCR reference library. Sequences with fewer than 2 reads and non-productive reads were filtered out, and every unique CDR3 nucleotide sequence was treated as a single clone. Clonality, diversity, richness and V-J gene usage were calculated in R 3.5.1. GLIPH2 was used for TCR clustering by CDR3 similarity, and generation probabilities were calculated by OLGA. Only GLIPH2 clusters with at least four unique TCR clonotypes present in at least three individuals were retained. Using fastp at Q25 and MiXCR, TCRdb reprocessed the public reads and kept productive beta chains. Every distinct CDR3 protein forms one entry, paired with its most common genes and DNA. TCRdb's processing, not the authors', yielded these V and J calls. The sample records 24,000 or so distinct CDR3 sequences, around a third of which are singletons. In total, the top ten clones hold 1.7% of the sample.

V is cut by 5 bases and J by 3 bases, and the space between the germline ends is 6 bases. The germline V gene encodes CDR1 LNHDA and CDR2 SQIVND (reference sequence). The CDR3 sequence holds 12 residues, the cysteine and phenylalanine included. Only the CDR3 DNA is retained, 36 bases long and in frame from the first base. General findings and caveats noted by the study authors: A total of some 2,400 exclusive TCR clusters, including approximately 30 low-pGen clusters, were found in the recovered cohort. Specific T cell subsets (CD4+/Treg/CD8+) and sorted SARS-CoV-2-responsive or tetramer+ T cells had not yet been sequenced, and these experiments were ongoing. TRB repertoires were highly clonal in active COVID-19, whereas diversity and richness at recovery rose above healthy donor levels. In patients with COVID-19, the usage of TRBV/TRBJ genes was reported to be strongly skewed. The cohort was judged too small for assessing how HLA contributes to COVID-19 susceptibility or severity. The reported TCR clusters were said to need prospective validation before any clinical use. Blood samples obtained from mildly ill patients during symptoms, as well as early samples obtained from severe cases, were available only in scarce numbers.

Genomic DNA extracted from blood was used in amounts of about 250-500 ng for amplification of TRB repertoires. On this clonotype itself: Its antigen specificity is not known. No base qualities exist here, and no much larger clone lies one base off it.

Source material: blood. The V and J segments used are TRBV19 and TRBJ2-3; no D gene call is confident. This TCR derives from a human donor who had recovered from COVID-19. The sequenced DNA: TGTGCCAGTAGTTCCGGGACAGATACGCAGTATTTT. The translation is CASSSGTDTQYF.